Presented here are 8 T cell receptor beta chains from one specimen sequenced in a study of shared T cell receptors in the human thymus. The data were produced by immunoSEQ multiplex PCR, yet TCRdb's version contains in-frame clones alone and is incomplete. The data contain more than 550,000 clones, more than 70% of them singletons. This sample was shared with a second study, whose subject was human thymus T cells.

The source material was thymocytes. These receptors came from a boy younger than two with a congenital heart defect.

DNA for the CDR3: TGTGCCAGCAGCCCCAGGGGGTTCGAGCAGTACTTC. Protein: CASSPRGFEQYF. J is TRBJ2-7 and V is TRBV6-5, with 7 bases identical to TRBD1. Germline V gene lookup returns CDR1 MNHEY and CDR2 SVGAGI. The length of the CDR3 is 12 residues. J was trimmed by 6 bases and V by 6 bases; bases with no gene match: 5.

The genes are TRBV28 and TRBJ1-3; D is uncertain. This CDR3 is built from 16 residues. The ends were cut back, 6 bases at V and 0 bases at J, with 15 bases in the middle. Germline loops: CDR1 MDHEN, CDR2 SYDVKM. DNA for the CDR3: TGTGCCAGCAGCAAACAGACCAGGAACTCTGGAAACACCATATATTTT. Protein product: CASSKQTRNSGNTIYF.

The V call is TRBV7-6, the J call TRBJ2-1, with D perhaps matching TRBD2 (6 bases). There are 16 residues in the CDR3. CDR1 SGHVS and CDR2 FNYEAQ come from the germline V gene. Trimming removed 1 base at V and 5 bases at J, with 15 bases between. In DNA, the CDR3 is TGTGCCAGCAGCTTAGATATGCGGGGCATCCACAATGAGCAGTTCTTC. It specifies CASSLDMRGIHNEQFF.

The chain recombines TRBV7-8 with TRBJ2-7; 14 nucleotides line up with TRBD2. The CDR3 is made up of 18 amino acids. CDR1 and CDR2 (germline): SGHVS, FQNEAQ. With 1 base clipped from V and 2 bases from J, the junction kept 7 bases outside the gene matches. The CDR3 loop is CASSLERTSGGKTYEQYF. The CDR3 DNA follows: TGTGCCAGCAGCTTAGAGCGGACTAGCGGGGGGAAAACCTACGAGCAGTACTTC.

The rearrangement links TRBV6-6 to TRBJ1-2; 8 bases align to TRBD1. The CDR3 sequence is 13 residues long. CDR1 is MNHNY, CDR2 SVGAGI, per germline (reference sequence). With V trimmed by 5 bases and J by 6 bases, 5 bases remained unmatched. The CDR3 bases are TGTGCCAGCAGTGCCGACAGGGGTGATGGCTACACCTTC. Its translation: CASSADRGDGYTF.

Details on this clone: One end of the junction is discordant with germline, which a read error may explain. This sequence joins TRBV2 and TRBJ1-3; D ambiguous. Germline V gene lookup returns CDR1 SNHLY and CDR2 FYNNEI. This CDR3 has 15 amino acids. Here the CDR3 DNA reads TGTGCCAGCAGGGAAGCTGAGGCCAGAGGAAACACCATATATTTT. This encodes CASREAEARGNTIYF.

CDR3 residues: CAITSSTTYEQFF. Written as DNA, the CDR3 is TGTGCCATCACCTCCAGTACTACTTATGAGCAGTTCTTC. The chain has TRBV10-3 and TRBJ2-1; D not resolved. Trimming cost V 7 bases and J 8 bases, with 15 bases left between them. The CDR3 contains 13 residues. CDR1 is ENHRY, CDR2 SYGVKD, per germline.

The V call is TRBV11-2, the J call TRBJ2-5; D uncertain. The germline CDR1 and CDR2 sequences are SGHAT and FQNNGV. The CDR3 is 14 residues long. Trimming cost V 0 bases and J 4 bases, with 9 bases left between them. The CDR3 loop reads CASSLDYFGETQYF. The DNA for the CDR3 is TGTGCCAGCAGCTTAGACTATTTCGGAGAGACCCAGTACTTC. Full variable domain (rest looked up from reference TRBV11-2 and TRBJ2-5): EAGVAQSPRYKIIEKRQSVAFWCNPISGHATLYWYQQILGQGPKLLIQFQNNGVVDDSQLPKDRFSAERLKGVDSTLKIQPAKLEDSAVYLCASSLDYFGETQYFGPGTRLLVL.